Presented here are 21 T cell receptor beta chains from one specimen sequenced in a study of blood T cell repertoires in COVID-19. Assay used: immunoSEQ multiplex PCR; TCRdb lists only in-frame clones, some missing. There are about 110,000 clones in the sample; less than 75% occur only once, and around 1.7% lies in the top ten. Source material: peripheral blood. These receptors all stem from a woman aged 40 to 50 with acute or convalescent COVID-19.

Relative to its sample, this clone is medium-sized. This CDR3 is CASKKPNNETQYF. The CDR3 DNA is TGTGCCAGCAAGAAACCCAACAACGAGACCCAGTACTTC. This chain uses TRBV27 with TRBJ2-5; D call uncertain. Germline V gene sequence: CDR1 MNHEY, CDR2 SMNVEV (reference sequence). Trimming pared 7 bases from V and 5 bases from J, leaving 14 bases between. This CDR3 region has 13 residues.

This clone was found a few times. The J gene is TRBJ2-1, the V gene TRBV2; 9 bases map to TRBD1. V was clipped by 8 bases and J by 2 bases; unmatched bases: 7. The CDR3 has 15 residues. Germline assignment: CDR1 SNHLY and CDR2 FYNNEI. The CDR3 reads CASGGGDRAYNEQFF. DNA for the CDR3: TGTGCCAGCGGGGGAGGGGACAGGGCCTACAATGAGCAGTTCTTC.

The chain joins TRBV19 to TRBJ2-5; maybe TRBD1 (6 bases). The ends were cut back, 6 bases at V and 2 bases at J, with 16 bases in the middle. Germline V gives CDR1 LNHDA, CDR2 SQIVND (reference sequence). The CDR3 totals 15 residues. The CDR3 nucleotides read TGTGCCAGTAGGACCTTGGACAGCGATCAAGAGACCCAGTACTTC. It codes for CASRTLDSDQETQYF.

The chain combines TRBV2 with TRBJ2-3; perhaps TRBD2 as D (6 bases). Trimming cost V 6 bases and J 4 bases, with 11 bases left between them. Germline CDR1 and CDR2: SNHLY and FYNNEI. This CDR3 is built from 13 residues. CDR3 in DNA: TGTGCCAGCAGGCGGACTAATTCAGATACGCAGTATTTT. This gives the protein CASRRTNSDTQYF. Complete variable domain (other parts from reference TRBV2 and TRBJ2-3): EPEVTQTPSHQVTQMGQEVILRCVPISNHLYFYWYRQILGQKVEFLVSFYNNEISEKSEIFDDQFSVERPDGSNFTLKIRSTKLEDSAMYFCASRRTNSDTQYFGPGTRLTVL.

On this clone itself: The same CDR3 can be traced to other DNA sequences in this sample. This chain connects TRBV3-1 (or the pseudogene TRBV3-2) to TRBJ2-6; maybe TRBD2 (5 bases). The CDR3 length is 16 residues. Germline loops: CDR1 LGHDT, CDR2 YNNKEL (reference sequence). The V end was cut by 4 bases, the J end by 4 bases, with 14 bases between. The CDR3 reads CASSLSGVGGANVLTF. The CDR3 DNA is TGTGCCAGCAGCCTATCCGGGGTGGGGGGGGCCAACGTCCTGACTTTC.

CDR3 amino acids: CAWSVSSYEQYF. The CDR3 DNA reads as TGTGCCTGGAGTGTTAGCTCCTACGAGCAGTACTTC. The chain employs TRBV30 and TRBJ2-7; no definite D call. The ends were cut back, 0 bases at V and 0 bases at J, with 3 bases in the middle. The CDR3 has 12 residues. Germline V gene sequence: CDR1 GTSNPN, CDR2 SVGIG (reference sequence).

The V gene is TRBV5-1, the J gene TRBJ1-4; 10 nucleotides align to TRBD1. The germline V gene has CDR1 SGHRS and CDR2 YFSETQ. The V segment lost 2 bases and the J segment 8 bases; nucleotides outside the gene matches: 6. The CDR3 totals 15 residues. The CDR3 loop is CASSFSGTGDEKLFF. CDR3 in DNA: TGCGCCAGCAGCTTTTCCGGGACAGGGGACGAAAAACTGTTTTTT.

The V call is TRBV12-3 or TRBV12-4, the J call TRBJ1-4; the D gene is possibly TRBD1 (6 bases). V was cut by 6 bases and J by 13 bases, with 15 bases left in between. The CDR3 is 12 residues long. CDR3 DNA: TGTGCCAGCAGCTTAAGACAGGTGGGACTGTTTTTT. Its protein is CASSLRQVGLFF.

This clone appeared many times. The CDR3 here is CASSQESGLATMNTEAFF. The CDR3, as DNA: TGCGCCAGCAGCCAAGAGTCCGGACTTGCAACAATGAACACTGAAGCTTTCTTT. The J gene is TRBJ1-1, the V gene TRBV4-3; D is undetermined. The germline CDR1 and CDR2 sequences are LGHNA and YSLEER. V shed 0 bases and J shed 0 bases, with 17 bases lying between them. CDR3 size: 18 residues.

This clone was detected only a few times. The DNA of the CDR3 is TGTGCCAGCAGTTTAGGAGGGGAGTGGGTGGAGACCCAGTACTTC. Translating gives CASSLGGEWVETQYF. The chain employs TRBV28 and TRBJ2-5, with D perhaps TRBD2 (6 bases). The CDR3 sequence is 15 residues long. The germline CDR1 and CDR2 sequences are MDHEN and SYDVKM. The V gene lost 2 bases and the J gene lost 5 bases, with 15 bases spanning the gap.

The chain recombines TRBV30 with TRBJ1-6; TRBD1 is a possible D gene (6 bases). Germline CDR1 reads GTSNPN; CDR2 reads SVGIG (reference sequence). CDR3 length: 16 residues. Trimming left V 1 base short and J 0 bases short, with 10 bases between. The CDR3 DNA follows: TGTGCCTGGAGTGGGGGACAAATCTCCTATAATTCACCCCTCCACTTT. It encodes CAWSGGQISYNSPLHF.

The chain carries TRBV23-1 and TRBJ1-1; D remains unclear. TRBV23-1 is flagged as an ORF with uncertain function. CDR3 length: 17 amino acids. The V end was cut by 2 bases, the J end by 1 base, with 17 bases between. CDR3 protein: CASSQNDDGESNTEAFF. The CDR3 DNA follows: TGCGCCAGCAGTCAAAATGACGACGGGGAGTCGAACACTGAAGCTTTCTTT.

The genes are TRBV30 and TRBJ2-5; D remains unclear. This CDR3 has 13 residues. Per germline, CDR1 GTSNPN and CDR2 SVGIG (reference sequence). V shed 5 bases and J shed 4 bases, with 14 bases lying between them. CDR3 nucleotide sequence: TGTGCCTGGGCCCAACGGGTTAGAGAGACCCAGTACTTC. Residues: CAWAQRVRETQYF.

This chain uses TRBV29-1 with TRBJ2-7, with 7 bases matching TRBD2. The CDR3 spans 11 residues. CDR1 and CDR2 from the germline V gene are SQVTM and ANQGSEA. V was pared by 3 bases and J by 6 bases, with 2 bases of the junction left unmatched. The DNA of the CDR3 is TGCAGCGTTGATGGGGGGGGCGAGCAGTACTTC. The encoded protein is CSVDGGGEQYF.

There are a few counts of this clone. The chain has TRBV5-4 and TRBJ1-6; possible D gene TRBD1, 6 bases. The CDR3 runs to 15 residues. Germline V lookup: CDR1 SGHNT, CDR2 YYREEE (reference sequence). Trimming removed 4 bases from V and 7 bases from J, with 15 bases in between. The CDR3 nucleotides read TGTGCCAGCAGCCCGACAGGAGGAGTAAATTCACCCCTCCACTTT. Amino acids: CASSPTGGVNSPLHF.

The rearrangement joins TRBV7-7 to TRBJ2-3, with TRBD2 matching over 7 bases. The trim removed 2 bases at V and 3 bases at J, leaving 8 bases unmatched. This CDR3 region has 16 residues. Germline CDR1 and CDR2: SSHAT and FNYEAQ (reference sequence). The CDR3 coding sequence is TGTGCCAGCAGCTTACGGAGCGGGGTGACGACAGATACGCAGTATTTT. This encodes CASSLRSGVTTDTQYF. Complete variable domain (other parts from reference TRBV7-7 and TRBJ2-3): GAGVSQSPRYKVTKRGQDVTLRCDPISSHATLYWYQQALGQGPEFLTYFNYEAQPDKSGLPSDRFSAERPEGSISTLTIQRTEQRDSAMYRCASSLRSGVTTDTQYFGPGTRLTVL.

This chain joins TRBV5-6 and TRBJ1-2; 7 nucleotides line up with TRBD1. The CDR3 runs to 13 residues. V lost 0 bases to trimming and J lost 8 bases; unmatched junction nucleotides: 4. Germline-derived CDR1 and CDR2 are SGHDT and YYEEEE. The CDR3 is CASSLAQTGGYTF. CDR3 DNA sequence: TGTGCCAGCAGCTTGGCTCAGACAGGGGGCTACACCTTC.

This clone was observed a few times. This chain connects TRBV5-8 to TRBJ1-4, with unresolved D. The CDR3 has 15 amino acids. Per the germline V gene, CDR1 is SGHTS and CDR2 is YDEGEE. V lost 2 bases and J lost 0, with 8 bases in between. CDR3 DNA sequence: TGTGCCAGCAGCTTTGAACTAGCAACTAATGAAAAACTGTTTTTT. This codes for CASSFELATNEKLFF.

The chain has TRBV3-1 (or the pseudogene TRBV3-2) and TRBJ1-5; 7 bases match TRBD1. V lost 4 bases and J lost 2; bases outside the gene matches: 2. The CDR3 consists of 14 residues. Germline assignment: CDR1 LGHDT and CDR2 YNNKEL (reference sequence). The CDR3 nucleotides are TGTGCCAGCAGCCTAGGGACAGGCAATCAGCCCCAGCATTTT. As protein: CASSLGTGNQPQHF.

V and J are TRBV7-3 and TRBJ2-3; TRBD2 matches at 7 bases. The CDR3 is 14 residues long. CDR1 and CDR2 (germline): SGHTA, FQGTGA. V shed 5 bases, J shed 7 bases, and the junction held 9 bases outside the gene matches. CDR3 DNA sequence: TGTGCCAGCAGCCCATGGGGGGGAGATAATACGCAGTATTTT. Its protein product is CASSPWGGDNTQYF. The whole variable domain, filled in from reference TRBV7-3 and TRBJ2-3, reads GAGVSQTPSNKVTEKGKYVELRCDPISGHTALYWYRQSLGQGPEFLIYFQGTGAADDSGLPNDRFFAVRPEGSVSTLKIQRTERGDSAVYLCASSPWGGDNTQYFGPGTRLTVL.

This clone was counted only a few times. This chain connects TRBV3-1 (or the pseudogene TRBV3-2) to TRBJ2-5, with 13 nucleotides matching TRBD2. Germline V gene data show CDR1 as LGHDT and CDR2 as YNNKEL (reference sequence). Trimming removed 4 bases from V and 5 bases from J; junction bases left unmatched: 10. The CDR3 is 17 residues long. The CDR3 protein is CASSPHTSGGAGETQYF. The CDR3 DNA reads TGTGCCAGCAGCCCGCATACTAGCGGGGGGGCCGGGGAGACCCAGTACTTC.